This TCR beta chain was found in a study of a mutant IDH1 vaccine in newly diagnosed glioma. Across the whole study: Patients came in for eight vaccinations, in weeks 1, 3, 5, 7, 11, 15, 19 and 23. Patients received vaccination from 4-6 weeks after radiotherapy alone, or with temozolomide cycles.

Clones were read by immunoSEQ multiplex PCR, and TCRdb kept only the in-frame ones, dropping some. In the table there are tens of thousands of clones, roughly 80% of which are singletons. Documented time point: week 11, during vaccination. One vaccine dose held 300 ug of mutant IDH1 20-mer peptide and came with topical imiquimod. Notes on this clone: The antigen is undetermined.

Trimming cost V 4 bases and J 4 bases, with 16 bases left between them. The CDR3 has 15 residues. Germline V gene sequence: CDR1 MNHEY, CDR2 SMNVEV (reference sequence). The TCR was taken from a man aged 45-65 years with glioma. Sample: PBMCs, taken from a glioma patient whose treatment included an IDH1 peptide vaccine. This chain joins TRBV27 and TRBJ1-1; D not certain. In DNA, the CDR3 is TGTGCCAGCAGTTCGCCCCTGGACGGAACCACTGAAGCTTTCTTT. The encoded protein is CASSSPLDGTTEAFF.